The clone carrying this T cell receptor beta chain was seen only once. Per germline, CDR1 MDHEN and CDR2 SYDVKM. The CDR3 has 14 residues. The V segment lost 2 bases and the J segment 8 bases; nucleotides outside the gene matches: 7. The repertoire was sequenced with immunoSEQ multiplex PCR; TCRdb's copy has only in-frame clones and lacks some. Of a few hundred thousand clones in the sample, about 91% were seen once. This sample was taken from a study of blood T cell repertoires in COVID-19. The specimen sequenced was peripheral blood. The chain recombines TRBV28 with TRBJ1-2; 8 bases match TRBD1. The receptor was isolated from a woman under 40 who had recovered from COVID-19. CDR3: CASSLPGGSVGYTF. The CDR3 DNA follows: TGTGCCAGCAGTTTACCAGGGGGCTCCGTGGGCTACACCTTC.